These 32 T cell receptor beta chains share one sample of origin, sequenced in a study of OX40 agonist ivuxolimab in advanced cancers. Profiled with immunoSEQ multiplex PCR; TCRdb holds only in-frame clones, not every one. The sample holds roughly 62,000 clones; more than 75% are singletons and the top ten take about 5.1%. The material sequenced was CD4+ or CD8+ T cells sorted from blood, taken in a trial of the OX40 agonist ivuxolimab. The receptors here all came from an adult with an advanced solid tumor such as melanoma, head and neck, liver or kidney cancer.

The V gene is TRBV9, the J gene TRBJ2-1; 9 positions match TRBD2. CDR1 SGDLS and CDR2 YYNGEE come from the germline V gene. V lost 3 bases and J lost 8; bases outside the gene matches: 12. The CDR3 extends over 16 amino acids. The CDR3 DNA follows: TGTGCCAGCAGCGATGGGGGGGCTAGCGGGATGTATGAGCAGTTCTTC. Encoded protein: CASSDGGASGMYEQFF.

The chain recombines TRBV30 with TRBJ2-1; 10 nucleotides line up with TRBD2. The germline CDR1 and CDR2 sequences are GTSNPN and SVGIG (reference sequence). V dropped 0 bases and J dropped 5; count of bases not matched to a gene: 7. This CDR3 comprises 16 residues. The CDR3 sequence is CAWSVGGLADDNEQFF. The CDR3 bases are TGTGCCTGGAGTGTAGGTGGACTAGCGGATGACAATGAGCAGTTCTTC.

The chain joins TRBV7-3 to TRBJ1-4; a weak D match, TRBD1 (6 bases). This CDR3 contains 15 residues. The germline V and J ends were trimmed by 5 bases and 3 bases, with 13 bases remaining between them. CDR1 and CDR2 (germline): SGHTA, FQGTGA. In DNA, the CDR3 is TGTGCCAGCAGCAGAACAGGGAGTTCTAATGAAAAACTGTTTTTT. As protein: CASSRTGSSNEKLFF.

The chain combines TRBV7-9 with TRBJ2-7, with no clear D. This CDR3 comprises 13 residues. Germline values: CDR1 SEHNR, CDR2 FQNEAQ (reference sequence). The ends were cut back, 1 base at V and 3 bases at J, with 7 bases in the middle. This CDR3 is CASSLDGYYEQYF. The CDR3 region has the DNA TGTGCCAGCAGCTTAGACGGGTACTACGAGCAGTACTTC.

The CDR3 sequence: CASSLYGGRAIEQFF. DNA for the CDR3: TGTGCCAGCAGCTTATACGGCGGGAGGGCCATTGAGCAGTTCTTC. The chain is built from TRBV7-8 and TRBJ2-1; 9 bases match TRBD2. The trim removed 2 bases at V and 9 bases at J, leaving 8 bases unmatched. The CDR3 length is 15 residues. From germline, CDR1 is SGHVS and CDR2 FQNEAQ.

V gene TRBV13 combines with J gene TRBJ2-7, with a possible D match to TRBD2 (7 bases). CDR1 is PRHDT and CDR2 is FYEKMQ in the germline V gene (reference sequence). The V gene lost 6 bases and the J gene lost 4 bases, with 16 bases spanning the gap. The CDR3 spans 14 residues. DNA for the CDR3: TGTGCCAGCAGGCGAGCGGGACAACGGTACGAGCAGTACTTC. Translated, it gives CASRRAGQRYEQYF.

The rearrangement uses TRBV19 and TRBJ2-2; D gene uncertain. Germline CDR1 and CDR2: LNHDA and SQIVND (reference sequence). V was shortened by 2 bases and J by 8 bases, with 9 bases between the two germline ends. This CDR3 has 13 amino acids. The CDR3 DNA sequence: TGTGCCAGTAGTATAAGTCTTTCAGGGGAGCTGTTTTTT. Protein: CASSISLSGELFF.

The chain recombines TRBV5-1 with TRBJ2-3; 7 bases agree with TRBD1. CDR1 and CDR2 (germline): SGHRS, YFSETQ. V lost 3 bases to trimming and J lost 10 bases; unmatched junction nucleotides: 5. The CDR3 contains 12 residues. The CDR3 DNA reads as TGCGCCAGCAGCTCTGACAGGGCGGCGCAGTATTTT. Residues: CASSSDRAAQYF. The full variable domain, rest sourced from reference TRBV5-1 and TRBJ2-3, is KAGVTQTPRYLIKTRGQQVTLSCSPISGHRSVSWYQQTPGQGLQFLFEYFSETQRNKGNFPGRFSGRQFSNSRSEMNVSTLELGDSALYLCASSSDRAAQYFGPGTRLTVL.

The chain combines TRBV27 with TRBJ2-7; TRBD2 matches at 9 bases. Trimming removed 3 bases from V and 3 bases from J; junction bases left unmatched: 6. CDR3 length: 15 residues. Germline V gene sequence: CDR1 MNHEY, CDR2 SMNVEV (reference sequence). The CDR3 sequence: CASSLGGRGDYEQYF. Here the CDR3 DNA reads TGTGCCAGCAGTTTGGGCGGGAGGGGAGACTACGAGCAGTACTTC.

The chain couples TRBV4-1 to TRBJ1-3; D remains ambiguous. Between the trimmed V and J ends, which lost 1 base and 2 bases, there was a span of 18 bases. Germline assignment: CDR1 MGHRA and CDR2 YSYEKL. The CDR3 extends over 18 amino acids. The DNA for the CDR3 is TGCGCCAGCAGCCAAGGGGCCAGGTCTGCTGCCGCTGGAAACACCATATATTTT. Its protein product is CASSQGARSAAAGNTIYF.

This clone was recorded only once. The chain links TRBV12-5 to TRBJ1-5, with D possibly TRBD1 on 5 matching bases. The V end lost 7 bases, the J end lost 2 bases, and 12 bases lay between the germline ends. The CDR3 is 14 residues long. Germline assignment: CDR1 LGHNT and CDR2 FRNRAP. CDR3 loop: CASDWGEGNQPQHF. CDR3 in DNA: TGTGCTAGTGATTGGGGCGAGGGCAATCAGCCCCAGCATTTT.

The chain uses TRBV27 and TRBJ2-5, with TRBD2 matching 8 bases. With V trimmed by 5 bases and J by 5 bases, 13 bases remained unmatched. This CDR3 contains 16 residues. CDR1 is MNHEY and CDR2 is SMNVEV in the germline V gene (reference sequence). The CDR3 is CASSLGLAPVWETQYF. The CDR3 DNA reads TGTGCCAGCAGTCTTGGACTAGCCCCCGTTTGGGAGACCCAGTACTTC.

This rearrangement joins TRBV5-1 to TRBJ2-3, with 10 positions matching TRBD1. Per the germline V gene, CDR1 is SGHRS and CDR2 is YFSETQ. The CDR3 covers 15 residues. The junction had 8 bases not matched to a gene; V was cut back by 7 bases and J by 3 bases. The CDR3 region has the DNA TGCGCCAGCTTTGACCGGGACAGGGGAACAGATACGCAGTATTTT. Translated, it gives CASFDRDRGTDTQYF.

The chain has TRBV28 and TRBJ2-7; the D is unclear. CDR3 length: 15 amino acids. Germline V CDR1 and CDR2: MDHEN, SYDVKM. Deletions cut 5 bases from V and 5 bases from J, with 19 bases between. CDR3 region: CASSLPNDIPDEQYF. CDR3 in DNA: TGTGCCAGCAGTCTACCTAATGACATCCCTGACGAGCAGTACTTC. Using reference TRBV28 and TRBJ2-7 for the parts outside the CDR3, the full variable domain is DVKVTQSSRYLVKRTGEKVFLECVQDMDHENMFWYRQDPGLGLRLIYFSYDVKMKEKGDIPEGYSVSREKKERFSLILESASTNQTSMYLCASSLPNDIPDEQYFGPGTRLTVT.

This CDR3 reads CASRFGHRDTQYF. The CDR3 DNA is TGTGCCAGCAGATTTGGACATCGGGATACGCAGTATTTT. V and J are TRBV2 and TRBJ2-3, with TRBD1 as a possible D gene (5 bases). Germline assignment: CDR1 SNHLY and CDR2 FYNNEI. CDR3 length: 13 amino acids. The V and J ends lost 6 bases and 6 bases respectively, with 13 bases between them. Filled out from reference TRBV2 and TRBJ2-3, the complete variable domain reads EPEVTQTPSHQVTQMGQEVILRCVPISNHLYFYWYRQILGQKVEFLVSFYNNEISEKSEIFDDQFSVERPDGSNFTLKIRSTKLEDSAMYFCASRFGHRDTQYFGPGTRLTVL.

This clone was recorded a few times. This sequence joins TRBV11-2 and TRBJ2-7; tentative D call: TRBD1 (5 bases). The germline CDR1 and CDR2 sequences are SGHAT and FQNNGV. The V end lost 0 bases, the J end lost 3 bases, and 9 bases lay between the germline ends. CDR3 size: 14 residues. CDR3 nucleotides: TGTGCCAGCAGCTTAGAGGCAGGGTTCTACGAGCAGTACTTC. Protein product: CASSLEAGFYEQYF.

The chain is built from TRBV14 and TRBJ2-3; D call uncertain. The V gene's germline CDR1 is SGHDN and CDR2 FVKESK. V lost 0 bases and J 2 bases, leaving 12 bases between the germline ends. The CDR3 has 16 amino acids. CDR3 in amino acids: CASSQERTIVTDTQYF. The CDR3 coding sequence is TGTGCCAGCAGCCAAGAACGGACCATCGTCACAGATACGCAGTATTTT. The full variable domain, rest sourced from reference TRBV14 and TRBJ2-3, is EAGVTQFPSHSVIEKGQTVTLRCDPISGHDNLYWYRRVMGKEIKFLLHFVKESKQDESGMPNNRFLAERTGGTYSTLKVQPAELEDSGVYFCASSQERTIVTDTQYFGPGTRLTVL.

The chain has TRBV5-4 and TRBJ2-3; no definite D call. Germline CDR1 is SGHNT and CDR2 is YYREEE (reference sequence). This CDR3 spans 9 amino acids. Trimming left V 5 bases short and J 9 bases short, with 4 bases between. The CDR3 is CASRVTQYF. The CDR3 DNA reads as TGTGCCAGCAGAGTAACGCAGTATTTT. The full variable domain, rest sourced from reference TRBV5-4 and TRBJ2-3, is ETGVTQSPTHLIKTRGQQVTLRCSSQSGHNTVSWYQQALGQGPQFIFQYYREEENGRGNFPPRFSGLQFPNYSSELNVNALELDDSALYLCASRVTQYFGPGTRLTVL.

The chain combines TRBV28 with TRBJ1-1, with a possible D match to TRBD1 (6 bases). CDR1 is MDHEN, CDR2 SYDVKM, per germline. V lost 4 bases to trimming and J lost 1 base, with 19 bases between them. This CDR3 comprises 17 residues. The CDR3 here is CASSSWHLSTGNTEAFF. In nucleotides, the CDR3 is TGTGCCAGCAGTTCCTGGCACCTCTCGACAGGGAACACTGAAGCTTTCTTT.

The genes are TRBV6-6 and TRBJ2-7; either TRBD1 or TRBD2 may supply D (5 bases each). This CDR3 is 9 amino acids long. The germline V gene has CDR1 MNHNY and CDR2 SVGAGI (reference sequence). The CDR3 protein is CASRRQGAV. CDR3 coding DNA: TGTGCCAGCAGGCGCCAGGGAGCCGTC.

The rearrangement uses TRBV6-5 and TRBJ2-1; D might be TRBD2 (6 bases). From germline, CDR1 is MNHEY and CDR2 SVGAGI. V lost 2 bases, J lost 3 bases, and 11 bases lay in between. This CDR3 region has 15 residues. This chain's CDR3 is CASSYRVGSYNEQFF. The CDR3, as DNA: TGTGCCAGCAGTTACAGGGTCGGGAGCTACAATGAGCAGTTCTTC.

V gene TRBV27 combines with J gene TRBJ1-2; 8 nucleotides align to TRBD1. CDR1 and CDR2 from the germline V gene are MNHEY and SMNVEV (reference sequence). The CDR3 has 16 residues. J lost 4 bases, V lost 4 bases, and 11 bases had no gene match. The CDR3 sequence: CASSWGSPGGGYGYTF. CDR3 coding DNA: TGTGCCAGCAGTTGGGGCTCCCCAGGGGGCGGCTATGGCTACACCTTC.

The chain recombines TRBV4-2 with TRBJ1-5; unclear D gene. CDR3 length equals 15 residues. Deletions cut 0 bases from V and 0 bases from J, with 6 bases between. From germline, CDR1 is LGHNA and CDR2 YNFKEQ. CDR3 in amino acids: CASSQETNSNQPQHF. As DNA, the CDR3 is TGTGCCAGCAGCCAAGAAACAAATAGCAATCAGCCCCAGCATTTT.

The chain carries TRBV7-8 and TRBJ2-7; TRBD2 agrees at 8 bases. In germline, CDR1 is SGHVS, CDR2 FQNEAQ. CDR3 length: 14 residues. Germline trimming cut 5 bases from V and 3 bases from J; bases unmatched to any gene: 6. CDR3 bases: TGTGCCAGCAGCCCACGGACTAGCTTCTACGAGCAGTACTTC. Translated, it gives CASSPRTSFYEQYF. Filled out from reference TRBV7-8 and TRBJ2-7, the complete variable domain reads GAGVSQSPRYKVAKRGQDVALRCDPISGHVSLFWYQQALGQGPEFLTYFQNEAQLDKSGLPSDRFFAERPEGSVSTLKIQRTQQEDSAVYLCASSPRTSFYEQYFGPGTRLTVT.

The chain uses TRBV10-3 and TRBJ2-5; 7 positions match TRBD2. This CDR3 spans 14 amino acids. V dropped 3 bases and J dropped 4; count of bases not matched to a gene: 5. Per the germline V gene, CDR1 is ENHRY and CDR2 is SYGVKD. CDR3 coding DNA: TGTGCCATCAGTGACGCGGGAGAGAGAGAGACCCAGTACTTC. Translating it yields CAISDAGERETQYF.

This clone has a single count. This rearrangement joins TRBV18 to TRBJ2-5; 8 positions agree with TRBD2. Germline V gene data show CDR1 as KGHSH and CDR2 as LQKENI. This CDR3 is built from 16 residues. V lost 2 bases and J lost 5; bases outside the gene matches: 10. CDR3 sequence: CASSPLGGRIRETQYF. Here the CDR3 DNA reads TGTGCCAGCTCACCATTAGGCGGGAGGATACGGGAGACCCAGTACTTC. The complete variable domain, with remaining parts taken from reference TRBV18 and TRBJ2-5, reads NAGVMQNPRHLVRRRGQEARLRCSPMKGHSHVYWYRQLPEEGLKFMVYLQKENIIDESGMPKERFSAEFPKEGPSILRIQQVVRGDSAAYFCASSPLGGRIRETQYFGPGTRLLVL.

The rearrangement joins TRBV15 to TRBJ2-2; 11 positions match TRBD1. Looked up from germline, CDR1 is LNHNV and CDR2 is YYDKDF (reference sequence). This CDR3 is built from 16 residues. V shed 5 bases, J shed 7 bases, and the junction held 9 bases outside the gene matches. The CDR3 reads CATSARTGGADGELFF. CDR3 in DNA: TGTGCCACCAGCGCTCGGACAGGGGGCGCAGACGGGGAGCTGTTTTTT. Looking up the rest from reference TRBV15 and TRBJ2-2 gives the full variable domain: DAMVIQNPRYQVTQFGKPVTLSCSQTLNHNVMYWYQQKSSQAPKLLFHYYDKDFNNEADTPDNFQSRRPNTSFCFLDIRSPGLGDTAMYLCATSARTGGADGELFFGEGSRLTVL.

The gene calls are TRBV21-1 and TRBJ1-5. TRBV21-1 is labeled a pseudogene. This CDR3 is 19 amino acids long. CDR3 DNA: TGTGCCAGCAGCAATGGGGGGGGTAACACAGTGAATAGCAATCAGCCCCAGCATTTT. Protein: CASSNGGGNTVNSNQPQHF.

This chain connects TRBV5-1 to TRBJ2-2; D not certain. V was pared by 1 base and J by 1 base, with 8 bases between. This CDR3 contains 15 residues. CDR1 is SGHRS and CDR2 is YFSETQ in the germline V gene. The CDR3: CASSLTVGNTGELFF. The CDR3 coding sequence is TGCGCCAGCAGCTTGACAGTAGGGAACACCGGGGAGCTGTTTTTT.

This sequence joins TRBV11-1 and TRBJ2-2; D might be TRBD1 (5 bases). Germline-derived CDR1 and CDR2 are SGHAT and FQDESV (reference sequence). The CDR3 sequence is 15 residues long. V lost 0 bases to trimming and J lost 3 bases, with 8 bases between them. The CDR3 loop reads CASSLAGAYTGELFF. The CDR3 region has the DNA TGTGCCAGCAGCTTAGCAGGGGCCTACACCGGGGAGCTGTTTTTT. The whole variable domain, filled in from reference TRBV11-1 and TRBJ2-2, reads EAEVAQSPRYKITEKSQAVAFWCDPISGHATLYWYRQILGQGPELLVQFQDESVVDDSQLPKDRFSAERLKGVDSTLKIQPAELGDSAMYLCASSLAGAYTGELFFGEGSRLTVL.

This clone was recorded a few times. The chain recombines TRBV7-9 with TRBJ2-7; 9 bases line up with TRBD1. Losses at the gene ends were 5 bases for V and 11 bases for J; bases not matched to a gene: 10. Germline CDR1 reads SEHNR; CDR2 reads FQNEAQ (reference sequence). The CDR3 loop spans 13 amino acids. The CDR3 nucleotides read TGTGCCAGCAGCCAAGGGACAGGGTCTGAAAAGTACTTC. It translates to CASSQGTGSEKYF.

This chain uses TRBV7-9 with TRBJ2-7, with TRBD1 identical over 8 bases. The CDR3 spans 14 residues. V lost 5 bases and J lost 6; bases outside the gene matches: 9. CDR1 is SEHNR, CDR2 FQNEAQ, per germline (reference sequence). The CDR3: CASSLPVTGGEQYF. Written as DNA, the CDR3 is TGTGCCAGCAGCCTACCCGTCACAGGGGGCGAGCAGTACTTC.